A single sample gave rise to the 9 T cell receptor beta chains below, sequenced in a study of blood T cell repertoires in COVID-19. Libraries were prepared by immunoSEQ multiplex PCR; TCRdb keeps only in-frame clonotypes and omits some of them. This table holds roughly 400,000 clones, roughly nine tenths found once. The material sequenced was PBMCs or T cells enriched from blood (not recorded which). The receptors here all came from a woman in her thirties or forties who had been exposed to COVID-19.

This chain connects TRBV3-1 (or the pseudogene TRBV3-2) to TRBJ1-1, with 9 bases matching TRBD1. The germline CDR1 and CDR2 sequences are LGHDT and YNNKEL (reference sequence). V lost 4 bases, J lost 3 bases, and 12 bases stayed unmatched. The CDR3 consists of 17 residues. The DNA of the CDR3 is TGTGCCAGCAGCCCCCTCCCGGGACAGGGAAGGGACACTGAAGCTTTCTTT. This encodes CASSPLPGQGRDTEAFF.

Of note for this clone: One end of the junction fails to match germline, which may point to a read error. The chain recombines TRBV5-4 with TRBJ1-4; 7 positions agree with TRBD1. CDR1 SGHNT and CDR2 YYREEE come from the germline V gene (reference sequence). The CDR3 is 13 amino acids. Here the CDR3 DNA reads TGTGCCAGCAGCTTTCCGGGACAGCAGGCTCAGGTTTTT. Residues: CASSFPGQQAQVF.

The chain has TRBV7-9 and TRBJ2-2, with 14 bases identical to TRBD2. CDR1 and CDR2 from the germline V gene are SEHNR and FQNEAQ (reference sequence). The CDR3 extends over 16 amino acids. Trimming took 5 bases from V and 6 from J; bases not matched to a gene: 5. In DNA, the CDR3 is TGTGCCAGCAGCCCGGGACTAGCGGGAGTGGCCGGGGAGCTGTTTTTT. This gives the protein CASSPGLAGVAGELFF.

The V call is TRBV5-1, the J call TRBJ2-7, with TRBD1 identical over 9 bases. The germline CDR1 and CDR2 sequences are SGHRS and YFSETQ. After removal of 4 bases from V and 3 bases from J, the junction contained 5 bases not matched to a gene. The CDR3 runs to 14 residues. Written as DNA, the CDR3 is TGCGCCAGCAGCGACGGGACAGGGAACTACGAGCAGTACTTC. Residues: CASSDGTGNYEQYF.

For the CDR3, the DNA is TGTGCCAGCAGCCCGGGACAGTTAGGCTACACCTTC. Protein: CASSPGQLGYTF. The chain couples TRBV3-1 (or the pseudogene TRBV3-2) to TRBJ1-2; 7 bases agree with TRBD1. CDR1 is LGHDT, CDR2 YNNKEL, per germline (reference sequence). The ends lost 4 bases at V and 8 bases at J; junction bases unmatched: 4. The CDR3 runs to 12 residues.

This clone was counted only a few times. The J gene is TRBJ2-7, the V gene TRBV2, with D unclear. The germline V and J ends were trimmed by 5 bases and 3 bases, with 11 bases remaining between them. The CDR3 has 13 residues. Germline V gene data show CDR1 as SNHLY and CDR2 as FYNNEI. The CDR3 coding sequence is TGTGCCAGCAGTCGGCAGCTAGGCTACGAGCAGTACTTC. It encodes CASSRQLGYEQYF.

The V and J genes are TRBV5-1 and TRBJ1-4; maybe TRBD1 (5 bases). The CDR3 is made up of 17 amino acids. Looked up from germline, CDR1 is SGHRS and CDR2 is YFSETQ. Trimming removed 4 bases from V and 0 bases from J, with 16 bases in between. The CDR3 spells CASSPRGREATNEKLFF. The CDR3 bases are TGCGCCAGCAGCCCGCGGGGGAGAGAAGCAACTAATGAAAAACTGTTTTTT. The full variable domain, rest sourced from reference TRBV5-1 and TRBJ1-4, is KAGVTQTPRYLIKTRGQQVTLSCSPISGHRSVSWYQQTPGQGLQFLFEYFSETQRNKGNFPGRFSGRQFSNSRSEMNVSTLELGDSALYLCASSPRGREATNEKLFFGSGTQLSVL.

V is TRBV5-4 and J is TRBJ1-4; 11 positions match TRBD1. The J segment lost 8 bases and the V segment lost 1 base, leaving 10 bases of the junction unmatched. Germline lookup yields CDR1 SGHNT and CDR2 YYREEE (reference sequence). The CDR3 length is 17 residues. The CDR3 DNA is TGTGCCAGCAGCTTGAGGCCAGGGACAGGGGGATTAGAAAAACTGTTTTTT. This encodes CASSLRPGTGGLEKLFF.

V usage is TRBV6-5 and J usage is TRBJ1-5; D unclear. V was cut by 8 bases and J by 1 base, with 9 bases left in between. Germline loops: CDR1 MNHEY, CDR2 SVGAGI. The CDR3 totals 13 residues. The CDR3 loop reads CASLPGSNQPQHF. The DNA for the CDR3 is TGTGCCAGCCTTCCGGGGAGCAATCAGCCCCAGCATTTT.